The clone carrying this TCR beta chain was seen more than once but under ten times. TCRdb's table, derived via immunoSEQ multiplex PCR, lists solely in-frame clones and lacks some. The sample comprises fewer than 70,000 clones, roughly nine tenths of which are singletons, and around 1.9% rests with the top ten. This sample stems from a study of OX40 agonist ivuxolimab in advanced cancers. Trimming cost V 2 bases and J 3 bases, with 8 bases left between them. Germline V gene lookup returns CDR1 MDHEN and CDR2 SYDVKM. The CDR3 is 13 residues long. The sequence was obtained from an adult with an advanced solid tumor such as melanoma, head and neck, liver or kidney cancer. This specimen consisted of CD4+ or CD8+ T cells sorted from blood, obtained in a trial of the OX40 agonist ivuxolimab. The chain is built from TRBV28 and TRBJ2-7; tentative D call: TRBD1 (6 bases). The CDR3: CASSLGRGYEQYF. In DNA form, the CDR3 reads TGTGCCAGCAGTTTAGGCAGGGGCTACGAGCAGTACTTC. The full variable domain, its missing parts supplied by reference TRBV28 and TRBJ2-7, is DVKVTQSSRYLVKRTGEKVFLECVQDMDHENMFWYRQDPGLGLRLIYFSYDVKMKEKGDIPEGYSVSREKKERFSLILESASTNQTSMYLCASSLGRGYEQYFGPGTRLTVT.